This TCR beta chain was observed in a study of T cells in localized non-small cell lung cancer. Findings and limits, study-wide: The study found T cell clonality highest in uninvolved adjacent lung, above tumor. Paired adjacent lung recovered a median around 59 of the top 100 tumor clones. Since sequencing was restricted to only one region of the tumor, intratumor heterogeneity remains a possibility.

A note on this clone: What it binds is unknown.

In germline, CDR1 is SGHDT, CDR2 YYEEEE. Trimming left V 0 bases short and J 10 bases short, with 8 bases between. This CDR3 comprises 12 residues. Produced via immunoSEQ multiplex PCR; TCRdb's table is partial and in-frame only. Of about 79,000 clones listed, 88% are singletons. The sample consisted of peripheral blood, taken before any cancer treatment. The V gene is TRBV5-6, the J gene TRBJ2-1; D gene ambiguous. This clonotype was obtained from a woman between 35 and 70 years old with stage I squamous cell lung carcinoma. DNA for the CDR3: TGTGCCAGCAGCTTGGTCCGCGAGGAGCAGTTCTTC. Its protein is CASSLVREEQFF.